The clone carrying this T cell receptor (beta chain) has just a few counts. What it binds is unknown. The entry originates in a study of identical twins. Study results and caveats: Beta out-of-frame sequences showed weaker excess twin sharing.

Looked up from germline, CDR1 is MNHEY and CDR2 is SVGAGI. V shed 0 bases, J shed 4 bases, and the junction held 5 bases outside the gene matches. This CDR3 has 15 amino acids. Each CDR3 protein gets one entry after TCRdb re-called the 5' RACE reads with MiXCR. The sample consists of about 470,000 distinct CDR3 sequences, more than 20% of them appearing once. These data also formed part of another study, on T cells expressing NK-cell markers.

The clonotype was recovered from a woman aged 18-30 years in good health. The gene calls are TRBV6-5 and TRBJ1-2; 7 positions match TRBD1. What was sequenced was CD4+ T cells sorted from blood. CDR3 in DNA: TGTGCCAGCAGTTACTCGGCAGGGGGGCCCTATGGCTACACCTTC. Translated: CASSYSAGGPYGYTF.